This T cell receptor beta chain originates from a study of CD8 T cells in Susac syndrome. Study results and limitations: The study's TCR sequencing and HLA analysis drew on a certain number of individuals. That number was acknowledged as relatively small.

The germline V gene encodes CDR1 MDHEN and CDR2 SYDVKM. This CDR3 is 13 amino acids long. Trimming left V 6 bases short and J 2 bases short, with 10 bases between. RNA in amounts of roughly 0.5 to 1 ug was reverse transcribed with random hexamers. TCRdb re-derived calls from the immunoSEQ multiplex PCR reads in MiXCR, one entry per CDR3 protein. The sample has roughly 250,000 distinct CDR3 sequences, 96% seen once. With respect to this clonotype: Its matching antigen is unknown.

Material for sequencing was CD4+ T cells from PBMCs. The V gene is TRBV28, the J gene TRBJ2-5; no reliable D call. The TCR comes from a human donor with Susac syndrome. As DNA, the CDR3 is TGTGCCAGCAGAAACACAGTACAAGAGACCCAGTACTTC. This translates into CASRNTVQETQYF.